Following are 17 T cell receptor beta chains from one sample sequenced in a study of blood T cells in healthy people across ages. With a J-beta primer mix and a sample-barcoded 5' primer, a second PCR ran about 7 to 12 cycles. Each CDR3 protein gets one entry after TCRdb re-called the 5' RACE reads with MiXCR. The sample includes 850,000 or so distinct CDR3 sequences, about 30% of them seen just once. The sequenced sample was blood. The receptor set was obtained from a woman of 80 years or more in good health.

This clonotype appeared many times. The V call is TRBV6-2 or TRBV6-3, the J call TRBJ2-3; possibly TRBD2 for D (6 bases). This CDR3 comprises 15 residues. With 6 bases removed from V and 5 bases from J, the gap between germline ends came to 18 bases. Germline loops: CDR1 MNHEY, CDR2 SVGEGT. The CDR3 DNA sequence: TGTGCCAGCAGGGGTTCGGGGGTCCGAGGAGATACGCAGTATTTT. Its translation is CASRGSGVRGDTQYF.

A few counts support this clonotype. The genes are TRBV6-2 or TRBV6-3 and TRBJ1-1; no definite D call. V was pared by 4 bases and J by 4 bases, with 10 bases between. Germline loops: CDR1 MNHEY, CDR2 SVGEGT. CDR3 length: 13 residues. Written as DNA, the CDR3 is TGTGCCAGCAGTTCTGAACGAGGCACTGAAGCTTTCTTT. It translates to CASSSERGTEAFF.

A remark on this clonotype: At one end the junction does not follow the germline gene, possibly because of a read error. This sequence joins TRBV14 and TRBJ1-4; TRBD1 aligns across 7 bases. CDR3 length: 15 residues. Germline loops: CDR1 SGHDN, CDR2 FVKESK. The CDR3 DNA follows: TGTGCCAGCAGCCGAGGGGACAGCTCTAATGAAAAACGGTTTTTT. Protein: CASSRGDSSNEKRFF.

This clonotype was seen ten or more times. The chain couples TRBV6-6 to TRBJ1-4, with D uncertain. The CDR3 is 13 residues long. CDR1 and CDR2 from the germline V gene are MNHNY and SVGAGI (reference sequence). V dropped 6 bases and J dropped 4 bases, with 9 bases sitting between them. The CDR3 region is CASSLDYNEKLFF. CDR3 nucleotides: TGTGCCAGCAGCCTCGACTATAATGAAAAACTGTTTTTT.

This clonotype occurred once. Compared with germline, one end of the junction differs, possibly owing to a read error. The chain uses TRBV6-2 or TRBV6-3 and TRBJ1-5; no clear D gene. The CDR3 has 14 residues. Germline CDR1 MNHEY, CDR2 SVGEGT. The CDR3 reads CASGYSDYNQPQHF. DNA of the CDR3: TGTGCCAGCGGTTACTCAGATTACAATCAGCCCCAGCATTTT.

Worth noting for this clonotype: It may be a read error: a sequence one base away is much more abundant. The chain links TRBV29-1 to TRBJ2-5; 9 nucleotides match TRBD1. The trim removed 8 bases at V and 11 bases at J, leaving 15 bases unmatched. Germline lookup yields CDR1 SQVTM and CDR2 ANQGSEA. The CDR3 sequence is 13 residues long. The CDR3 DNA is TGCAGCTCCGCCGGGACAGGGTTCAATGAGCAGTACTTC. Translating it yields CSSAGTGFNEQYF.

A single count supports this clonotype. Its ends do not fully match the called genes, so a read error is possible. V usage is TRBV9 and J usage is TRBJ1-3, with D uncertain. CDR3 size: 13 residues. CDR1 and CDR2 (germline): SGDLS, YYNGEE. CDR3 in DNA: TGTGCCGGCAGCGTAGAGTTTGGAAACACCATATATTTT. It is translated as CAGSVEFGNTIYF.

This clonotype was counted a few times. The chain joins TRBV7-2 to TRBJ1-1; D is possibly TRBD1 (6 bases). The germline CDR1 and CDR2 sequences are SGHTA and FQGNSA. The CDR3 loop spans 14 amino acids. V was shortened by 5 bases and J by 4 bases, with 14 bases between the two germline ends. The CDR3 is CASSITGRLTEAFF. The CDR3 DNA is TGTGCCAGCAGCATAACAGGGAGACTCACTGAAGCTTTCTTT.

CDR3 DNA: TGCGCCAGCAGCAAGGGGGACTACCGAGAGGAGACCCAGTACTTC. Amino acids: CASSKGDYREETQYF. This chain connects TRBV5-1 to TRBJ2-5; TRBD2 is a possible D gene (7 bases). The ends were cut back, 4 bases at V and 5 bases at J, with 18 bases in the middle. The CDR3 is 15 amino acids. Germline V gives CDR1 SGHRS, CDR2 YFSETQ.

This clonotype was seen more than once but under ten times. The DNA of the CDR3 is TGTGCCAGCAGCTTAATACAGGGGTCGCTAAGCACAGATACGCAGTATTTT. The encoded protein is CASSLIQGSLSTDTQYF. The chain is built from TRBV11-2 and TRBJ2-3; 7 nucleotides agree with TRBD1. CDR3 size: 17 residues. V lost 2 bases and J lost 0; bases outside the gene matches: 8. CDR1 and CDR2 (germline): SGHAT, FQNNGV.

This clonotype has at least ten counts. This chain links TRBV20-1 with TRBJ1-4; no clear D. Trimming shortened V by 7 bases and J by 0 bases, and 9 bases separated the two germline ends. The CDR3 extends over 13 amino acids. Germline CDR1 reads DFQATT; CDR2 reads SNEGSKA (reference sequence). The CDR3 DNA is TGCAGTGGCTACACAGCAACTAATGAAAAACTGTTTTTT. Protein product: CSGYTATNEKLFF.

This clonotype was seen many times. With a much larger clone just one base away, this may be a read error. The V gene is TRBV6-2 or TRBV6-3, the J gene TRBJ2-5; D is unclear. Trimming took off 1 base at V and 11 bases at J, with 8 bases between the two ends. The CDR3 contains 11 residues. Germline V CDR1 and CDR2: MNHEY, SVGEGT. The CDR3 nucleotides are TGTGCCAGCAGTTACTACAATGAGCAGTACTTC. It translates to CASSYYNEQYF.

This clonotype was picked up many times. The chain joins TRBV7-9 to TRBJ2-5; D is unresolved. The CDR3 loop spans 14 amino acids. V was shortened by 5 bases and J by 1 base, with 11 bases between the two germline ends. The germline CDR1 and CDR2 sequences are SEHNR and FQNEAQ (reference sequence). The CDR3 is CASSLNSGQETQYF. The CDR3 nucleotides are TGTGCCAGCAGCCTTAATTCGGGCCAAGAGACCCAGTACTTC.

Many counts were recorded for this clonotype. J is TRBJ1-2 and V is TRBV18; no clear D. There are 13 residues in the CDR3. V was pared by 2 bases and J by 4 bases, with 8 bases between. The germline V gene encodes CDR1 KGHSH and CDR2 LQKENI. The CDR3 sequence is CASSPEGSYGYTF. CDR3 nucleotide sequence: TGTGCCAGCTCACCAGAGGGCAGCTATGGCTACACCTTC.

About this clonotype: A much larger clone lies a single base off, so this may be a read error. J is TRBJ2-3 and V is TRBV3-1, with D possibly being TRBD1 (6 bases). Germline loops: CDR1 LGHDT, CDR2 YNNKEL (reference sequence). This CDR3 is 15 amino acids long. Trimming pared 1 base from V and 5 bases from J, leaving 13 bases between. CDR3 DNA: TGTGCCAGCAGCCAAGTGGGACACGGCAGAGATACGCAGTATTTT. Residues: CASSQVGHGRDTQYF.

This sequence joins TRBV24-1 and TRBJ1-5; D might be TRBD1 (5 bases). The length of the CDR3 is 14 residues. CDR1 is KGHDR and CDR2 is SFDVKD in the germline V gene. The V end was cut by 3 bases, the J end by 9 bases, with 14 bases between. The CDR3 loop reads CATSDIGGDLPQHF. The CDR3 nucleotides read TGTGCCACCAGTGATATCGGAGGGGACCTGCCCCAGCATTTT.

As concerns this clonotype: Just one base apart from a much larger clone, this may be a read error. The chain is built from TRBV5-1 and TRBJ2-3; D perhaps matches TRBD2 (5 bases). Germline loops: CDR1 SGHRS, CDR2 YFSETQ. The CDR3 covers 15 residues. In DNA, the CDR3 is TGCGCCACGTCAATCGGGTCCCCTAGCACAGATGCGCAGTATTTT. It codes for CATSIGSPSTDAQYF.